These 18 T cell receptor beta chains were all obtained from the same sample, sequenced in a study of brain metastases from non-small cell lung cancer. Measured with immunoSEQ multiplex PCR; TCRdb has only the in-frame clones, and not every one. Among about 3,300 clones listed, around 79% were seen once. Sequences were obtained from primary lung tumor tissue. The source is a donor at least 40 years old with non-small cell lung cancer.

This chain's CDR3 is CASSSPPGPAEQFF. CDR3 DNA: TGTGCCAGCAGTTCTCCCCCGGGCCCCGCAGAGCAGTTCTTC. This sequence joins TRBV7-2 and TRBJ2-1; D is undetermined. Deletions cut 6 bases from V and 10 bases from J, with 19 bases between. Germline-derived CDR1 and CDR2 are SGHTA and FQGNSA. The CDR3 extends over 14 amino acids.

A single count supports this clone. The chain recombines TRBV6-1 with TRBJ1-1; no definite D call. Germline CDR1 MNHNS, CDR2 SASEGT. CDR3 length: 12 residues. V lost 0 bases and J 10 bases, leaving 9 bases between the germline ends. This CDR3 is CASSEAELAAFF. Here the CDR3 DNA reads TGTGCCAGCAGTGAAGCCGAGCTGGCAGCTTTCTTT.

The rearrangement uses TRBV5-1 and TRBJ2-3, with 8 bases lining up with TRBD2. Germline V gives CDR1 SGHRS, CDR2 YFSETQ. Trimming at V came to 8 bases and at J to 1 base, leaving 6 bases not matched to a gene. The CDR3 contains 14 residues. The chain's CDR3 is CASGLAVGTDTQYF. DNA of the CDR3: TGCGCCAGTGGACTAGCCGTCGGCACAGATACGCAGTATTTT.

A word on this clone: One junction end disagrees with the germline gene, perhaps due to a read error. This same CDR3 is encoded by further DNA sequences in the sample. The chain couples TRBV3-1 (or the pseudogene TRBV3-2) to TRBJ2-2; D is undetermined. Germline assignment: CDR1 LGHDT and CDR2 YNNKEL (reference sequence). The CDR3 length is 14 residues. In nucleotides, the CDR3 is TGTGCCAGCAGCCAAGATCGGGTAACCGGAGAGCTGTTTTTT. Amino acid sequence: CASSQDRVTGELFF.

The chain has TRBV7-6 and TRBJ1-1; the D is unclear. Germline V CDR1 and CDR2: SGHVS, FNYEAQ. The CDR3 consists of 12 residues. The ends were cut back, 5 bases at V and 8 bases at J, with 12 bases in the middle. CDR3 amino acids: CASSPLGREAFF. The CDR3 DNA reads as TGTGCCAGCAGCCCCCTCGGACGGGAAGCTTTCTTT.

This clone appeared a few times. CDR3 protein: CSVDPSGSQETQYF. The CDR3 DNA follows: TGCAGCGTTGATCCTAGCGGATCTCAAGAGACCCAGTACTTC. This chain joins TRBV29-1 and TRBJ2-5; 7 bases align to TRBD2. The germline V gene encodes CDR1 SQVTM and CDR2 ANQGSEA. The CDR3 spans 14 residues. Germline trimming cut 3 bases from V and 2 bases from J; bases unmatched to any gene: 6.

The V gene is TRBV3-1 (or the pseudogene TRBV3-2), the J gene TRBJ1-1; D gene ambiguous. Looked up from germline, CDR1 is LGHDT and CDR2 is YNNKEL (reference sequence). The ends were cut back, 4 bases at V and 1 base at J, with 4 bases in the middle. The CDR3 totals 12 residues. The CDR3 bases are TGTGCCAGCAGCCCCCAGAACACTGAAGCTTTCTTT. This sequence encodes CASSPQNTEAFF.

This rearrangement joins TRBV6-2 or TRBV6-3 to TRBJ2-3, with TRBD2 matching 9 bases. The germline V gene has CDR1 MNHEY and CDR2 SVGEGT. The CDR3 covers 17 residues. After removal of 3 bases from V and 2 bases from J, the junction contained 9 bases not matched to a gene. DNA for the CDR3: TGTGCCAGCAGTTATGAATTAGCGGGGGTGTTCACAGATACGCAGTATTTT. Translated, it gives CASSYELAGVFTDTQYF.

The gene calls are TRBV6-2 or TRBV6-3 and TRBJ2-2; no firm D call. V lost 6 bases to trimming and J lost 4 bases, with 12 bases between them. The CDR3 runs to 14 residues. CDR1 and CDR2 from the germline V gene are MNHEY and SVGEGT. The CDR3 reads CASSPYSFTGELFF. The CDR3 coding sequence is TGTGCCAGCAGCCCTTACAGCTTCACCGGGGAGCTGTTTTTT.

This chain joins TRBV30 and TRBJ2-7, with a tentative D call TRBD1 (6 bases). The CDR3 contains 14 residues. The germline V and J ends were trimmed by 6 bases and 2 bases, with 17 bases remaining between them. Per the germline V gene, CDR1 is GTSNPN and CDR2 is SVGIG (reference sequence). In DNA form, the CDR3 reads TGTGCCTGCAGAAAGCGGACAGAAACCTACGAGCAGTACTTC. Its protein product is CACRKRTETYEQYF.

The gene calls are TRBV5-1 and TRBJ2-3; 13 nucleotides line up with TRBD2. V lost 4 bases and J lost 6; bases outside the gene matches: 8. The CDR3 runs to 16 residues. CDR1 is SGHRS and CDR2 is YFSETQ in the germline V gene. The CDR3 loop reads CASSVGGLAGQDTQYF. The CDR3 DNA sequence: TGCGCCAGCAGCGTGGGGGGACTAGCGGGGCAGGATACGCAGTATTTT.

The chain combines TRBV18 with TRBJ2-5; TRBD1 agrees at 9 bases. The CDR3 extends over 13 amino acids. Unmatched junction bases numbered 6, after V lost 4 bases and J lost 9 bases. Per germline, CDR1 KGHSH and CDR2 LQKENI. CDR3 region: CASSQDRGTSQYF. CDR3 DNA: TGTGCCAGCTCACAGGACAGGGGAACGTCCCAGTACTTC.

The chain employs TRBV4-3 and TRBJ1-2; D gene unclear. Germline lookup yields CDR1 LGHNA and CDR2 YSLEER. The CDR3 covers 15 residues. Trimming took 0 bases from V and 4 from J, leaving 12 bases between them. CDR3 nucleotides: TGCGCCAGCAGCCAAGATAGGGCCCTCGTCTATGGCTACACCTTC. It encodes CASSQDRALVYGYTF.

A word on this clone: Since a much larger clone is just one base distant, this may be a read error. Other DNA sequences of this sample code for an identical CDR3. The gene calls are TRBV10-3 and TRBJ2-3; 8 bases line up with TRBD1. This CDR3 is 14 amino acids long. V dropped 10 bases and J dropped 4; count of bases not matched to a gene: 10. The germline gives CDR1 ENHRY, CDR2 SYGVKD. The CDR3 here is CATSGQGTSDTQYF. The CDR3 bases are TGTGCCACCTCAGGACAGGGAACATCAGATACGCAGTATTTT.

This clone has a handful of counts. The chain uses TRBV12-3 or TRBV12-4 and TRBJ1-2; no clear D gene. This CDR3 region has 12 residues. V lost 10 bases to trimming and J lost 8 bases, with 17 bases between them. The CDR3 DNA follows: TGTGCCACCCTTATGGCAGTTCAAGGCTACACCTTC. Its translation: CATLMAVQGYTF.

This rearrangement joins TRBV6-5 to TRBJ1-1; a possible D gene is TRBD1 (6 bases). This CDR3 contains 15 residues. Germline CDR1 reads MNHEY; CDR2 reads SVGAGI. V gave up 6 bases and J gave up 3 bases, with 17 bases separating them. CDR3 sequence reads: CASRSRGGMDTEAFF. The CDR3 DNA sequence: TGTGCCAGCAGGAGCAGGGGCGGAATGGACACTGAAGCTTTCTTT.

In regard to this clone: This clone may be a read error of a much larger clone one base away. Other nucleotide sequences in the sample specify the same CDR3. V and J are TRBV7-2 and TRBJ2-1; the D call may be TRBD1 or TRBD2 (5 bases each). CDR1 and CDR2 (germline): SGHTA, FQGNSA. V shed 0 bases and J shed 4 bases, with 19 bases lying between them. There are 18 residues in the CDR3. The CDR3 DNA reads TGTGCCAGCAGCTTAGCGTCGCAGGGACCAGGAGTTTACAATGAGCAGTTCTTC. Amino acid sequence: CASSLASQGPGVYNEQFF.

Worth noting for this clone: One end of the junction is discordant with germline, which a read error may explain. The chain recombines TRBV28 with TRBJ1-1; no clear D. The CDR3 is made up of 13 amino acids. The germline V gene encodes CDR1 MDHEN and CDR2 SYDVKM. The CDR3 DNA reads TGTGTCAGCAGACTACCCCAGAACACTGAAGCTTTCTTT. Translation: CVSRLPQNTEAFF.